A single sample gave rise to the 23 T cell receptor beta chains below, sequenced in a study of cytomegalovirus exposure and HLA in healthy donors. Sequencing used immunoSEQ multiplex PCR; TCRdb keeps in-frame clones, though not all of them. This sample carries 150,000 to 200,000 clones, about 83% of them seen once, and the ten largest clones take 1.4% to 1.5%. Sequencing was carried out using PBMCs. The receptor source for this set is a woman under 30 in good health and CMV-seronegative.

In its sample, this clone was seen a few times. The sample holds other DNA sequences that translate to the same CDR3. The chain uses TRBV5-1 and TRBJ1-2; 7 bases match TRBD1. Germline loops: CDR1 SGHRS, CDR2 YFSETQ. V gave up 0 bases and J gave up 3 bases; unmatched junction bases: 2. This CDR3 comprises 14 residues. This CDR3 reads CASSLGDRDYGYTF. CDR3 nucleotide sequence: TGCGCCAGCAGCTTGGGCGACAGGGACTATGGCTACACCTTC. Supplemented by reference TRBV5-1 and TRBJ1-2, the full variable domain reads KAGVTQTPRYLIKTRGQQVTLSCSPISGHRSVSWYQQTPGQGLQFLFEYFSETQRNKGNFPGRFSGRQFSNSRSEMNVSTLELGDSALYLCASSLGDRDYGYTFGSGTRLTVV.

The chain has TRBV5-1 and TRBJ2-3, with unresolved D. The CDR3 covers 13 residues. Germline V gene data show CDR1 as SGHRS and CDR2 as YFSETQ. Trimming pared 4 bases from V and 5 bases from J, leaving 11 bases between. CDR3 coding DNA: TGCGCCAGCAGCACCTATCCTGAAGATACGCAGTATTTT. It encodes CASSTYPEDTQYF.

This chain joins TRBV5-4 and TRBJ2-1, with D uncertain. CDR3 size: 14 residues. Trimming took 1 base from V and 0 from J, leaving 5 bases between them. CDR1 and CDR2 (germline): SGHNT, YYREEE (reference sequence). The DNA of the CDR3 is TGTGCCAGCAGCTTGCGGGTCTCCTACAATGAGCAGTTCTTC. Translation gives CASSLRVSYNEQFF. The whole variable domain, filled in from reference TRBV5-4 and TRBJ2-1, reads ETGVTQSPTHLIKTRGQQVTLRCSSQSGHNTVSWYQQALGQGPQFIFQYYREEENGRGNFPPRFSGLQFPNYSSELNVNALELDDSALYLCASSLRVSYNEQFFGPGTRLTVL.

The CDR3 reads CASGQGKLSEAFF. Here the CDR3 DNA reads TGTGCCAGCGGACAGGGGAAACTTTCTGAAGCTTTCTTT. This chain links TRBV7-8 with TRBJ1-1, with 9 positions matching TRBD1. The CDR3 is 13 amino acids. Germline-derived CDR1 and CDR2 are SGHVS and FQNEAQ. The trim removed 8 bases at V and 6 bases at J, leaving 7 bases unmatched.

The genes are TRBV7-3 and TRBJ2-1; no clear D. Trimming removed 4 bases from V and 0 bases from J, with 4 bases in between. CDR3 length: 13 amino acids. From germline, CDR1 is SGHTA and CDR2 FQGTGA. CDR3 nucleotides: TGTGCCAGCAGCTCGGGCTCCTACAATGAGCAGTTCTTC. Translation: CASSSGSYNEQFF. The full variable domain, in which reference TRBV7-3 and TRBJ2-1 provide the parts outside the CDR3, is GAGVSQTPSNKVTEKGKYVELRCDPISGHTALYWYRQSLGQGPEFLIYFQGTGAADDSGLPNDRFFAVRPEGSVSTLKIQRTERGDSAVYLCASSSGSYNEQFFGPGTRLTVL.

The V call is TRBV4-2, the J call TRBJ1-4; TRBD1 matches at 8 bases. Germline V gene data show CDR1 as LGHNA and CDR2 as YNFKEQ. The J segment lost 11 bases and the V segment lost 2 bases, leaving 7 bases of the junction unmatched. This CDR3 is built from 14 residues. The CDR3, as DNA: TGTGCCAGCAGCCAACGGGACAGGAGAGGGAAACTGTTTTTT. It translates to CASSQRDRRGKLFF.

J is TRBJ2-7 and V is TRBV20-1, with 8 bases matching TRBD1. CDR1 and CDR2 (germline): DFQATT, SNEGSKA (reference sequence). Trimming at V came to 2 bases and at J to 10 bases, leaving 4 bases not matched to a gene. CDR3 length: 11 residues. Here the CDR3 reads CSARQDRDQYF. CDR3 DNA: TGCAGTGCTAGACAGGACAGGGATCAGTACTTC.

The chain couples TRBV7-6 to TRBJ1-2; 8 bases align to TRBD1. The germline V gene encodes CDR1 SGHVS and CDR2 FNYEAQ. There are 20 residues in the CDR3. V lost 5 bases to trimming and J lost 0 bases; unmatched junction nucleotides: 20. CDR3 coding DNA: TGTGCCAGCAGCCCTTTACCGCCAGACAGGGGAAGGGGCACTAACTATGGCTACACCTTC. Protein sequence: CASSPLPPDRGRGTNYGYTF.

V and J are TRBV6-1 and TRBJ2-7; 9 nucleotides align to TRBD2. With 6 bases clipped from V and 2 bases from J, the junction kept 5 bases outside the gene matches. CDR3 length: 14 residues. Germline loops: CDR1 MNHNS, CDR2 SASEGT. The CDR3 sequence: CASRWLAGTYEQYF. Here the CDR3 DNA reads TGTGCCAGCAGGTGGCTAGCGGGGACCTACGAGCAGTACTTC.

The J gene is TRBJ1-5, the V gene TRBV6-4, with 9 bases aligning to TRBD1. Looked up from germline, CDR1 is MRHNA and CDR2 is SNTAGT. V shed 2 bases, J shed 0 bases, and the junction held 14 bases outside the gene matches. The length of the CDR3 is 20 residues. CDR3 bases: TGTGCCAGCAGTGACAGGTACGACCGGGACAGGGCTTATAGCAATCAGCCCCAGCATTTT. Amino acids: CASSDRYDRDRAYSNQPQHF.

J is TRBJ2-2 and V is TRBV5-1, with 10 bases matching TRBD2. The ends lost 1 base at V and 5 bases at J; junction bases unmatched: 11. Germline CDR1 and CDR2: SGHRS and YFSETQ. The CDR3 has 18 amino acids. CDR3 protein: CASSLTGAPSGGTGELFF. In DNA, the CDR3 is TGCGCCAGCAGCTTGACCGGAGCTCCTAGCGGGGGAACCGGGGAGCTGTTTTTT.

The chain recombines TRBV5-8 with TRBJ1-1; 7 bases align to TRBD1. The length of the CDR3 is 15 residues. Losses at the gene ends were 3 bases for V and 1 base for J; bases not matched to a gene: 6. In germline, CDR1 is SGHTS, CDR2 YDEGEE. In DNA, the CDR3 is TGTGCCAGCAGCTCGACAGGGACGGCGAACACTGAAGCTTTCTTT. Translating it yields CASSSTGTANTEAFF.

This chain connects TRBV25-1 to TRBJ2-5; 10 bases match TRBD1. The V and J ends lost 8 bases and 5 bases, in that order; junction bases with no gene match: 17. Germline-derived CDR1 and CDR2 are MGHDK and SYGVNS. This CDR3 region has 17 residues. In DNA, the CDR3 is TGTGCCAGCTCCGTATCGCCGGGACAGGGGTCCCGGGAGACCCAGTACTTC. Translating gives CASSVSPGQGSRETQYF.

The V call is TRBV27, the J call TRBJ2-7; a possible D gene is TRBD1 (5 bases). Germline loops: CDR1 MNHEY, CDR2 SMNVEV (reference sequence). Trimming cost V 2 bases and J 2 bases, with 7 bases left between them. The CDR3 length is 13 residues. This CDR3 is CASSLAGPYEQYF. The DNA of the CDR3 is TGTGCCAGCAGTTTAGCAGGGCCCTACGAGCAGTACTTC.

The V gene is TRBV19, the J gene TRBJ1-1, with D perhaps matching TRBD1 (6 bases). CDR1 is LNHDA, CDR2 SQIVND, per germline (reference sequence). Between the trimmed V and J ends, which lost 4 bases and 10 bases, there was a span of 22 bases. The CDR3 is made up of 15 amino acids. CDR3 in DNA: TGTGCCAGTAGTACCCGGGACACGTTTACTTTGGGAGCTTTCTTT. It translates to CASSTRDTFTLGAFF.

The chain carries TRBV6-1 and TRBJ2-1; 11 positions match TRBD1. After removal of 9 bases from V and 4 bases from J, the junction contained 8 bases not matched to a gene. Germline CDR1 is MNHNS and CDR2 is SASEGT. The CDR3 runs to 15 residues. CDR3 nucleotides: TGTGCCAGTGACAAGGACAGGGGGCTTTACAATGAGCAGTTCTTC. Translation gives CASDKDRGLYNEQFF.

The rearrangement uses TRBV2 and TRBJ2-7; TRBD1 is a possible D gene (6 bases). This CDR3 is built from 13 residues. Per the germline V gene, CDR1 is SNHLY and CDR2 is FYNNEI. Trimming removed 11 bases from V and 5 bases from J, with 19 bases in between. Here the CDR3 reads CAQRTEYRDEQYF. In nucleotides, the CDR3 is TGTGCCCAGCGAACCGAGTACAGGGACGAGCAGTACTTC.

The chain joins TRBV2 to TRBJ1-2; TRBD1 aligns across 9 bases. Germline lookup yields CDR1 SNHLY and CDR2 FYNNEI. Trimming cost V 0 bases and J 6 bases; bases outside gene matches: 5. This CDR3 contains 15 residues. DNA for the CDR3: TGTGCCAGCAGTGAAGCCACCGGGACAGGGCATGGCTACACCTTC. Amino acid sequence: CASSEATGTGHGYTF.

This chain links TRBV7-8 with TRBJ1-4; no clear D gene. Trimming removed 5 bases at V and 5 bases at J, with 18 bases between. The CDR3 runs to 16 residues. Germline CDR1 SGHVS, CDR2 FQNEAQ. The CDR3 region is CASSPENSGLNEKLFF. The CDR3 DNA reads as TGTGCCAGCAGCCCCGAGAACAGTGGATTAAATGAAAAACTGTTTTTT.

The CDR3 protein is CASSFASGVEQFF. CDR3 DNA sequence: TGTGCCAGCAGCTTTGCTAGCGGGGTTGAGCAGTTCTTC. The V call is TRBV11-2, the J call TRBJ2-1; 9 nucleotides align to TRBD2. The V gene's germline CDR1 is SGHAT and CDR2 FQNNGV. This CDR3 is built from 13 residues. V shed 3 bases and J 9 bases; nucleotides not matched to a gene: 3. Together with reference TRBV11-2 and TRBJ2-1, the CDR3 gives the full variable domain: EAGVAQSPRYKIIEKRQSVAFWCNPISGHATLYWYQQILGQGPKLLIQFQNNGVVDDSQLPKDRFSAERLKGVDSTLKIQPAKLEDSAVYLCASSFASGVEQFFGPGTRLTVL.

The chain uses TRBV6-5 and TRBJ2-7; possibly TRBD1 for D (6 bases). V lost 5 bases and J lost 3, with 14 bases in between. CDR1 is MNHEY and CDR2 is SVGAGI in the germline V gene. The CDR3 extends over 14 amino acids. The CDR3 DNA sequence: TGTGCCAGCAGTAGGGGGTCGGATGGCTACGAGCAGTACTTC. Protein product: CASSRGSDGYEQYF.

The chain employs TRBV30 and TRBJ2-1; weak D call: TRBD1 (6 bases). CDR1 GTSNPN and CDR2 SVGIG come from the germline V gene (reference sequence). The CDR3 runs to 14 residues. V lost 2 bases and J lost 1, with 9 bases in between. The CDR3 DNA follows: TGTGCCTGGAGTTACAGGGTTTCCTACAATGAGCAGTTCTTC. Amino acids: CAWSYRVSYNEQFF.

V gene TRBV2 combines with J gene TRBJ2-5; 8 positions agree with TRBD1. This CDR3 region has 14 residues. V dropped 6 bases and J dropped 3; count of bases not matched to a gene: 6. Germline V gene sequence: CDR1 SNHLY, CDR2 FYNNEI. CDR3 bases: TGTGCCAGCAGGGAACAGACAGGGGAAGAGACCCAGTACTTC. Its translation: CASREQTGEETQYF. The whole variable domain, remainder taken from reference TRBV2 and TRBJ2-5, is EPEVTQTPSHQVTQMGQEVILRCVPISNHLYFYWYRQILGQKVEFLVSFYNNEISEKSEIFDDQFSVERPDGSNFTLKIRSTKLEDSAMYFCASREQTGEETQYFGPGTRLLVL.